These 12 T cell receptor beta chains came from one sample sequenced in a study of blood T cell repertoires in COVID-19. TCRdb's copy holds only in-frame clones and misses some; the assay was immunoSEQ multiplex PCR. Of a few hundred thousand clones listed, 87% were seen once; the top ten hold approximately 9.3%. Sequencing used PBMCs or T cells enriched from blood (not recorded which). All receptors derive from a woman in her forties or fifties who had recovered from COVID-19.

The V call is TRBV12-3 or TRBV12-4, the J call TRBJ1-1; tentative D call: TRBD1 (6 bases). The CDR3 totals 11 residues. V was cut by 5 bases and J by 8 bases, with 9 bases left in between. In DNA, the CDR3 is TGTGCCAGCAGTCCCGGACAGGAAGCTTTCTTT. Its translation is CASSPGQEAFF.

V and J are TRBV9 and TRBJ2-7, with TRBD2 matching over 11 bases. Germline V gene lookup returns CDR1 SGDLS and CDR2 YYNGEE. The CDR3 sequence is 14 residues long. V lost 4 bases to trimming and J lost 3 bases; unmatched junction nucleotides: 3. The CDR3 coding sequence is TGTGCCAGCAGCAGAGGGACTAGCGGCTACGAGCAGTACTTC. The encoded protein is CASSRGTSGYEQYF.

The chain links TRBV7-8 to TRBJ1-4; tentatively, D is TRBD1 (6 bases). V was trimmed by 1 base and J by 2 bases, leaving 17 bases between them. The CDR3 is made up of 18 amino acids. CDR1 is SGHVS, CDR2 FQNEAQ, per germline. CDR3 amino acids: CASSLEQGWGSTNEKLFF. The DNA for the CDR3 is TGTGCCAGCAGCTTAGAACAGGGATGGGGATCGACTAATGAAAAACTGTTTTTT. Full variable domain (remainder filled in from reference TRBV7-8 and TRBJ1-4): GAGVSQSPRYKVAKRGQDVALRCDPISGHVSLFWYQQALGQGPEFLTYFQNEAQLDKSGLPSDRFFAERPEGSVSTLKIQRTQQEDSAVYLCASSLEQGWGSTNEKLFFGSGTQLSVL.

The chain joins TRBV11-3 to TRBJ2-1, with TRBD1 matching over 8 bases. This CDR3 region has 16 residues. Germline CDR1 reads SGHNT; CDR2 reads YENEEA. V shed 5 bases, J shed 2 bases, and the junction held 8 bases outside the gene matches. CDR3 bases: TGTGCCAGCAGCGCATTCCAGGGGGCTGCCTACAATGAGCAGTTCTTC. It codes for CASSAFQGAAYNEQFF.

The CDR3 is CASSLGGVGNQPQHF. CDR3 nucleotide sequence: TGTGCCAGCAGCTTGGGGGGGGTTGGCAATCAGCCCCAGCATTTT. The rearrangement uses TRBV7-2 and TRBJ1-5, with a possible D match to TRBD1 (5 bases). This CDR3 has 15 amino acids. Trimming took off 3 bases at V and 2 bases at J, with 11 bases between the two ends. CDR1 and CDR2 from the germline V gene are SGHTA and FQGNSA.

The V call is TRBV5-1, the J call TRBJ1-1, with D uncertain. Per the germline V gene, CDR1 is SGHRS and CDR2 is YFSETQ. The CDR3 runs to 15 residues. The V end was cut by 0 bases, the J end by 1 base, with 10 bases between. The CDR3 reads CASSLATGANTEAFF. Here the CDR3 DNA reads TGCGCCAGCAGCTTGGCCACGGGAGCGAACACTGAAGCTTTCTTT.

The chain joins TRBV3-1 (or the pseudogene TRBV3-2) to TRBJ2-7, with D unclear. The V end was cut by 0 bases, the J end by 7 bases, with 10 bases between. The CDR3 runs to 13 residues. Germline CDR1 is LGHDT and CDR2 is YNNKEL (reference sequence). The CDR3 DNA reads as TGTGCCAGCAGCCAAGAACTCCGAAGTGAGCAGTACTTC. This encodes CASSQELRSEQYF.

The genes are TRBV19 and TRBJ1-3; no definite D call. The V gene's germline CDR1 is LNHDA and CDR2 SQIVND (reference sequence). Trimming took 7 bases from V and 0 from J, leaving 13 bases between them. The CDR3 has 15 amino acids. CDR3 region: CASTSLGHSGNTIYF. CDR3 bases: TGTGCCAGTACCTCTTTGGGCCACTCTGGAAACACCATATATTTT.

The V call is TRBV12-3 or TRBV12-4, the J call TRBJ1-5; TRBD1 is a possible D gene (5 bases). CDR3 size: 13 residues. Between the trimmed V and J ends, which lost 5 bases and 4 bases, there was a span of 9 bases. CDR3 DNA sequence: TGTGCCAGCAGTCAGACAGTTAATCAGCCCCAGCATTTT. Its protein product is CASSQTVNQPQHF.

The V gene is TRBV5-6, the J gene TRBJ2-1; 7 bases match TRBD2. Per the germline V gene, CDR1 is SGHDT and CDR2 is YYEEEE. The V and J ends lost 2 bases and 8 bases, in that order; junction bases with no gene match: 16. The CDR3 is 17 amino acids. The CDR3 DNA is TGTGCCAGCAGCTTACTCGAGACCTGGGGAGGGCGGCATGAGCAGTTCTTC. It specifies CASSLLETWGGRHEQFF. Complete variable domain (other parts from reference TRBV5-6 and TRBJ2-1): DAGVTQSPTHLIKTRGQQVTLRCSPKSGHDTVSWYQQALGQGPQFIFQYYEEEERQRGNFPDRFSGHQFPNYSSELNVNALLLGDSALYLCASSLLETWGGRHEQFFGPGTRLTVL.

The chain uses TRBV9 and TRBJ1-3; D possibly corresponds to TRBD1 (5 bases). Trimming took off 0 bases at V and 4 bases at J, with 8 bases between the two ends. CDR1 is SGDLS and CDR2 is YYNGEE in the germline V gene. This CDR3 is 14 amino acids long. CDR3 in amino acids: CASSVGAGGNTIYF. DNA of the CDR3: TGTGCCAGCAGCGTAGGGGCAGGGGGAAACACCATATATTTT.

The rearrangement joins TRBV7-2 to TRBJ2-3, with D possibly TRBD2 on 5 matching bases. Germline V CDR1 and CDR2: SGHTA, FQGNSA. CDR3 size: 17 residues. The V end was cut by 0 bases, the J end by 3 bases, with 16 bases between. The CDR3 nucleotides read TGTGCCAGCAGCTTAGCGCCTCGGGGTTTAGGGACAGATACGCAGTATTTT. Residues: CASSLAPRGLGTDTQYF.